The 32 T cell receptor beta chains below come from one sample, sequenced in a study of blood T cell repertoires in COVID-19. Clones were sequenced by immunoSEQ multiplex PCR, and TCRdb holds only the in-frame ones, with some missing. The table includes tens of thousands of clones, roughly 84% detected once. Input material: peripheral blood. These receptors all come from a man between 70 and 80 years old with acute or convalescent COVID-19.

The chain uses TRBV19 and TRBJ1-1; D is unresolved. Germline loops: CDR1 LNHDA, CDR2 SQIVND (reference sequence). This CDR3 has 14 residues. Trimming pared 6 bases from V and 0 bases from J, leaving 11 bases between. This CDR3 is CASRGSLLNTEAFF. The DNA of the CDR3 is TGTGCCAGTAGAGGTAGCCTTCTGAACACTGAAGCTTTCTTT.

V usage is TRBV5-6 and J usage is TRBJ1-3; a possible D gene is TRBD1 (6 bases). V lost 0 bases and J lost 6, with 13 bases in between. Looked up from germline, CDR1 is SGHDT and CDR2 is YYEEEE. The CDR3 runs to 15 residues. This CDR3 is CASSLAGRGANTIYF. The CDR3 region has the DNA TGTGCCAGCAGCTTGGCCGGCAGGGGAGCAAACACCATATATTTT.

V gene TRBV20-1 combines with J gene TRBJ1-2; D ambiguous. This CDR3 spans 11 amino acids. Trimming pared 1 base from V and 7 bases from J, leaving 7 bases between. The germline V gene has CDR1 DFQATT and CDR2 SNEGSKA (reference sequence). The CDR3 region is CSARGLSGYTF. In DNA, the CDR3 is TGCAGTGCTAGAGGGCTCTCTGGCTACACCTTC.

Only a few counts were recorded for this clone. The genes are TRBV30 and TRBJ2-7; 12 bases match TRBD2. With 5 bases clipped from V and 0 bases from J, the junction kept 5 bases outside the gene matches. CDR1 is GTSNPN, CDR2 SVGIG, per germline (reference sequence). This CDR3 region has 15 residues. The chain's CDR3 is CAWSGLAGVSYEQYF. The CDR3 DNA reads TGTGCCTGGTCGGGACTAGCGGGTGTCTCCTACGAGCAGTACTTC.

The V and J genes are TRBV7-2 and TRBJ2-1, with D possibly being TRBD1 (6 bases). The V end lost 1 base, the J end lost 2 bases, and 15 bases lay between the germline ends. This CDR3 is built from 17 residues. From germline, CDR1 is SGHTA and CDR2 FQGNSA. CDR3 nucleotides: TGTGCCAGCAGCTTAGGGCGAGGGGGATCTACCTACAATGAGCAGTTCTTC. It encodes CASSLGRGGSTYNEQFF.

The chain's CDR3 is CASSTIRAPYEQYF. In nucleotides, the CDR3 is TGTGCCAGCAGCACCATCAGGGCACCCTACGAGCAGTACTTC. The chain couples TRBV5-5 to TRBJ2-7, with D perhaps matching TRBD1 (5 bases). CDR3 size: 14 residues. V gave up 4 bases and J gave up 2 bases, with 13 bases separating them. CDR1 SGHKS and CDR2 YYEKEE come from the germline V gene (reference sequence). The variable domain in full, with the rest retrieved from reference TRBV5-5 and TRBJ2-7, is DAGVTQSPTHLIKTRGQQVTLRCSPISGHKSVSWYQQVLGQGPQFIFQYYEKEERGRGNFPDRFSARQFPNYSSELNVNALLLGDSALYLCASSTIRAPYEQYFGPGTRLTVT.

The V gene is TRBV28, the J gene TRBJ1-1, with TRBD1 identical over 8 bases. Trimming took 1 base from V and 1 from J; bases not matched to a gene: 5. CDR3 length equals 16 residues. Germline CDR1 reads MDHEN; CDR2 reads SYDVKM. Here the CDR3 reads CASSLLNGQGNTEAFF. CDR3 nucleotide sequence: TGTGCCAGCAGTTTATTAAACGGACAGGGGAACACTGAAGCTTTCTTT.

Relative to its sample, this clone is medium-sized (0.01 to 0.1%). Different DNA sequences within this sample yield the same CDR3. Here the CDR3 reads CASSSSRAYEQYF. The CDR3 bases are TGTGCCAGCAGCTCTAGCCGGGCGTACGAGCAGTACTTC. V gene TRBV7-2 combines with J gene TRBJ2-7; D may be TRBD2 (5 bases). This CDR3 spans 13 amino acids. CDR1 and CDR2 from the germline V gene are SGHTA and FQGNSA. Trimming took off 4 bases at V and 4 bases at J, with 11 bases between the two ends.

This clone was seen once. The genes are TRBV5-1 and TRBJ2-7; perhaps TRBD1 as D (5 bases). V dropped 5 bases and J dropped 0 bases, with 12 bases sitting between them. CDR3 size: 14 residues. CDR1 and CDR2 (germline): SGHRS, YFSETQ. This chain's CDR3 is CASREQGTSYEQYF. CDR3 nucleotides: TGCGCCAGCAGGGAGCAGGGTACCTCCTACGAGCAGTACTTC.

V gene TRBV11-2 combines with J gene TRBJ2-7; 7 bases are shared with TRBD2. This CDR3 has 14 residues. Germline V CDR1 and CDR2: SGHAT, FQNNGV. The V segment lost 5 bases and the J segment 2 bases; nucleotides outside the gene matches: 6. The CDR3 is CASSLTGGTYEQYF. The CDR3 nucleotides are TGTGCCAGCAGCCTAACGGGGGGAACCTACGAGCAGTACTTC.

The rearrangement uses TRBV15 and TRBJ1-5; D remains ambiguous. Trimming stripped 3 bases from V and 0 bases from J, with 12 bases between. This CDR3 has 16 amino acids. The germline V gene has CDR1 LNHNV and CDR2 YYDKDF (reference sequence). This CDR3 reads CATSRTTHHSNQPQHF. DNA for the CDR3: TGTGCCACCAGCAGGACAACCCACCATAGCAATCAGCCCCAGCATTTT.

The V gene is TRBV19, the J gene TRBJ1-6, with D unclear. The germline CDR1 and CDR2 sequences are LNHDA and SQIVND (reference sequence). The length of the CDR3 is 12 residues. The CDR3 sequence is CASRTGNSPLHF. CDR3 sequence (DNA): TGTGCATCCCGGACGGGGAATTCACCCCTCCACTTT.

The J gene is TRBJ2-7, the V gene TRBV14, with a possible D match to TRBD2 (5 bases). The length of the CDR3 is 15 residues. Germline CDR1 SGHDN, CDR2 FVKESK. Trimming removed 4 bases at V and 6 bases at J, with 19 bases between. CDR3 in DNA: TGTGCCAGCAGCCGGTCCGGGAATCCCATCCCCGAGCAGTACTTC. This translates into CASSRSGNPIPEQYF.

The V call is TRBV2, the J call TRBJ1-5; TRBD1 agrees at 7 bases. Germline values: CDR1 SNHLY, CDR2 FYNNEI. Germline trimming cut 8 bases from V and 6 bases from J; bases unmatched to any gene: 10. The CDR3 runs 14 residues. CDR3 nucleotides: TGTGCCAGCGGTGGTTCGAGGGGGCCTCAGCCCCAGCATTTT. It is translated as CASGGSRGPQPQHF. Together with reference TRBV2 and TRBJ1-5, the CDR3 gives the full variable domain: EPEVTQTPSHQVTQMGQEVILRCVPISNHLYFYWYRQILGQKVEFLVSFYNNEISEKSEIFDDQFSVERPDGSNFTLKIRSTKLEDSAMYFCASGGSRGPQPQHFGDGTRLSIL.

The V call is TRBV7-2, the J call TRBJ1-5; TRBD1 matches 11 bases. Per germline, CDR1 SGHTA and CDR2 FQGNSA. The CDR3 is 15 residues long. V was clipped by 5 bases and J by 9 bases; unmatched bases: 9. In nucleotides, the CDR3 is TGTGCCAGCAGCCTGGGACAGGGGGGTCTGGGGCCCCAGCATTTT. It codes for CASSLGQGGLGPQHF.

The chain recombines TRBV19 with TRBJ2-7; 8 bases are shared with TRBD1. With V trimmed by 4 bases and J by 4 bases, 6 bases remained unmatched. Germline assignment: CDR1 LNHDA and CDR2 SQIVND (reference sequence). This CDR3 region has 14 residues. The CDR3 coding sequence is TGTGCCAGTAGTACAGGGGGCGCAAGTTACGAGCAGTACTTC. This translates into CASSTGGASYEQYF.

This rearrangement joins TRBV6-5 to TRBJ1-6; D unresolved. V lost 2 bases and J lost 0, with 8 bases in between. Per germline, CDR1 MNHEY and CDR2 SVGAGI. This CDR3 spans 16 amino acids. CDR3 region: CASSYAQSSYNSPLHF. The CDR3 DNA reads as TGTGCCAGCAGTTACGCACAAAGCTCCTATAATTCACCCCTCCACTTT.

This clone was detected only a few times. The chain combines TRBV6-5 with TRBJ1-5, with D perhaps matching TRBD1 (6 bases). The length of the CDR3 is 16 residues. Germline CDR1 and CDR2: MNHEY and SVGAGI. V lost 0 bases, J lost 4 bases, and 13 bases lay in between. Here the CDR3 DNA reads TGTGCCAGCAGTTACTCCCGGGGGGCTGGAAATCAGCCCCAGCATTTT. Encoded protein: CASSYSRGAGNQPQHF.

Turning to this clone: The junction departs from germline at one end; a sequencing error may be responsible. The rearrangement joins TRBV18 to TRBJ1-2; 8 bases match TRBD1. This CDR3 region has 16 residues. Germline V CDR1 and CDR2: KGHSH, LQKENI. CDR3 loop: CASSRPGQEKNYGYAF. The CDR3, as DNA: TGTGCCAGCTCACGGCCGGGACAGGAGAAAAACTATGGCTACGCCTTC.

The rearrangement links TRBV5-1 to TRBJ1-6; 8 bases match TRBD1. V trimming: 0 bases; J trimming: 5 bases; junction bases outside the gene matches: 1. Germline values: CDR1 SGHRS, CDR2 YFSETQ. This CDR3 is built from 15 residues. Written as DNA, the CDR3 is TGCGCCAGCAGCTTGGGACAGGGGAATAATTCACCCCTCCACTTT. Protein sequence: CASSLGQGNNSPLHF.

This clone showed up just once. This rearrangement joins TRBV27 to TRBJ1-2, with D tentatively TRBD1 (6 bases). V lost 1 base, J lost 2 bases, and 14 bases lay in between. The CDR3 runs 16 residues. CDR1 and CDR2 (germline): MNHEY, SMNVEV (reference sequence). This CDR3 reads CASSLFLAGENYGYTF. CDR3 DNA: TGTGCCAGCAGTTTATTCTTAGCAGGGGAAAACTATGGCTACACCTTC.

This chain joins TRBV19 and TRBJ1-5; the D is unclear. The V end was cut by 5 bases, the J end by 6 bases, with 29 bases between. This CDR3 is built from 19 residues. Germline CDR1 is LNHDA and CDR2 is SQIVND (reference sequence). Here the CDR3 reads CASSPTRKVRPRAGQPQHF. The DNA of the CDR3 is TGTGCCAGTAGTCCAACCCGGAAAGTTCGGCCGCGGGCGGGTCAGCCCCAGCATTTT.

The J gene is TRBJ2-3, the V gene TRBV14; 7 bases map to TRBD2. Germline loops: CDR1 SGHDN, CDR2 FVKESK. The length of the CDR3 is 14 residues. Germline trimming cut 4 bases from V and 3 bases from J; bases unmatched to any gene: 4. The CDR3 region is CASSPTGGTDTQYF. CDR3 DNA: TGTGCCAGCAGCCCCACCGGGGGGACAGATACGCAGTATTTT.

V and J are TRBV7-3 and TRBJ2-3, with D unresolved. Germline CDR1 reads SGHTA; CDR2 reads FQGTGA. V dropped 5 bases and J dropped 0 bases, with 12 bases sitting between them. This CDR3 spans 15 amino acids. This chain's CDR3 is CASSAMAASTDTQYF. The CDR3 DNA reads as TGTGCCAGCAGCGCCATGGCGGCTAGCACAGATACGCAGTATTTT.

The rearrangement uses TRBV7-9 and TRBJ1-4; 9 bases line up with TRBD1. Trimming at V came to 5 bases and at J to 3 bases, leaving 4 bases not matched to a gene. There are 15 residues in the CDR3. Germline V gene sequence: CDR1 SEHNR, CDR2 FQNEAQ (reference sequence). CDR3 nucleotides: TGTGCCAGCAGCGGAGGGACAGGGTCTAATGAAAAACTGTTTTTT. Translating it yields CASSGGTGSNEKLFF. Supplemented by reference TRBV7-9 and TRBJ1-4, the full variable domain reads DTGVSQNPRHKITKRGQNVTFRCDPISEHNRLYWYRQTLGQGPEFLTYFQNEAQLEKSRLLSDRFSAERPKGSFSTLEIQRTEQGDSAMYLCASSGGTGSNEKLFFGSGTQLSVL.

The CDR3 loop reads CASSFDRAYEQYF. The CDR3 bases are TGCGCCAGCAGCTTCGACAGGGCCTACGAGCAGTACTTC. The rearrangement uses TRBV5-1 and TRBJ2-7; 7 bases are a match to TRBD1. CDR3 size: 13 residues. Germline CDR1 and CDR2: SGHRS and YFSETQ. V lost 2 bases to trimming and J lost 2 bases; unmatched junction nucleotides: 1. Looking up the rest from reference TRBV5-1 and TRBJ2-7 gives the full variable domain: KAGVTQTPRYLIKTRGQQVTLSCSPISGHRSVSWYQQTPGQGLQFLFEYFSETQRNKGNFPGRFSGRQFSNSRSEMNVSTLELGDSALYLCASSFDRAYEQYFGPGTRLTVT.

This sequence joins TRBV7-9 and TRBJ2-2, with 15 bases identical to TRBD2. With V trimmed by 5 bases and J by 4 bases, 8 bases remained unmatched. Germline assignment: CDR1 SEHNR and CDR2 FQNEAQ (reference sequence). The CDR3 runs 18 residues. CDR3 DNA: TGTGCCAGCAGCCCGCCCGGGACTAGCGGGGGGCCCACCGGGGAGCTGTTTTTT. This translates into CASSPPGTSGGPTGELFF.

J is TRBJ1-2 and V is TRBV5-8; 9 bases line up with TRBD1. Trimming cost V 1 base and J 1 base; bases outside gene matches: 5. CDR3 length: 16 amino acids. CDR1 is SGHTS and CDR2 is YDEGEE in the germline V gene. In DNA, the CDR3 is TGTGCCAGCAGCTTGTATAGGGGACAGGGTAACTATGGCTACACCTTC. This sequence encodes CASSLYRGQGNYGYTF. The variable domain in full, completed from reference TRBV5-8 and TRBJ1-2, reads EAGVTQSPTHLIKTRGQQATLRCSPISGHTSVYWYQQALGLGLQFLLWYDEGEERNRGNFPPRFSGRQFPNYSSELNVNALELEDSALYLCASSLYRGQGNYGYTFGSGTRLTVV.

The V and J genes are TRBV5-1 and TRBJ1-4, with D tentatively TRBD1 (5 bases). The CDR3 length is 13 residues. The germline CDR1 and CDR2 sequences are SGHRS and YFSETQ. V was cut by 2 bases and J by 5 bases, with 7 bases left in between. The CDR3 here is CASSLQENEKLFF. CDR3 in DNA: TGCGCCAGCAGCTTACAGGAGAATGAAAAACTGTTTTTT.

This clone was detected only once. This chain links TRBV6-2 or TRBV6-3 with TRBJ2-5; D perhaps matches TRBD2 (6 bases). Trimming stripped 2 bases from V and 2 bases from J, with 9 bases between. The CDR3 is made up of 14 amino acids. The germline CDR1 and CDR2 sequences are MNHEY and SVGEGT. This CDR3 reads CASSYEAGQETQYF. CDR3 nucleotides: TGTGCCAGCAGTTACGAGGCGGGACAAGAGACCCAGTACTTC.

The chain has TRBV7-2 and TRBJ2-5; 7 bases line up with TRBD2. The junction had 6 bases not matched to a gene; V was cut back by 1 base and J by 4 bases. CDR1 and CDR2 from the germline V gene are SGHTA and FQGNSA. The CDR3 is made up of 15 amino acids. DNA of the CDR3: TGTGCCAGCAGCTTAGAGGGAGGGCTGCGAGAGACCCAGTACTTC. This codes for CASSLEGGLRETQYF.

The chain combines TRBV19 with TRBJ2-7, with D possibly being TRBD1 (5 bases). Deletions cut 0 bases from V and 4 bases from J, with 10 bases between. The CDR3 has 14 residues. Germline V CDR1 and CDR2: LNHDA, SQIVND (reference sequence). The CDR3 region has the DNA TGTGCCAGTAGTATAGAATGGGGCGTATACGAGCAGTACTTC. Translating gives CASSIEWGVYEQYF.